This T cell receptor beta chain came from a study of T cells in Graves' hyperthyroidism and ophthalmopathy. J lost 6 bases, V lost 3 bases, and 7 bases had no gene match. There are 15 residues in the CDR3. The germline gives CDR1 LNHDA, CDR2 SQIVND (reference sequence). Template material for amplifying TCR beta CDR3 regions consisted of RNA transcripts. HTBI primers drove first-round RT-PCR of the TCR CDR3. TCRdb analysed the multiplex PCR reads with MiXCR anew, one entry per CDR3 protein. The sample lists about 300,000 distinct CDR3 sequences, approximately 19% occurring once. V is TRBV19 and J is TRBJ1-5; 8 bases fit TRBD1. The receptor's source is a middle-aged man with Graves' ophthalmopathy. The specimen was blood. In DNA form, the CDR3 reads TGTGCCAGTAGTATCAGGGCAGGGGGCCGTCAGCCCCAGCATTTT. This gives the protein CASSIRAGGRQPQHF.